One and the same sample provided the 20 T cell receptor beta chains below, sequenced in a study of cytomegalovirus exposure and HLA in healthy donors. 13 Jbeta primers and 60 Vbeta primers were used for the PCR. TCRdb's copy holds only in-frame clones and misses some; the assay was immunoSEQ multiplex PCR. The sample lists 150,000 or so clones; about three quarters were seen once. Sample: PBMCs. The receptors were sampled from a man aged 40-55 years in good health and CMV-seropositive.

The chain is built from TRBV29-1 and TRBJ2-1; TRBD2 aligns across 7 bases. This CDR3 has 13 amino acids. V lost 5 bases to trimming and J lost 2 bases; unmatched junction nucleotides: 3. In germline, CDR1 is SQVTM, CDR2 ANQGSEA. In DNA form, the CDR3 reads TGCAGCGTTACCGGACTAGCCTACAATGAGCAGTTCTTC. It specifies CSVTGLAYNEQFF.

Notes on this clone: This CDR3 is also generated by other DNA sequences in the sample. The rearrangement joins TRBV19 to TRBJ2-3, with 9 positions matching TRBD1. The junction had 2 bases not matched to a gene; V was cut back by 6 bases and J by 4 bases. In germline, CDR1 is LNHDA, CDR2 SQIVND (reference sequence). The length of the CDR3 is 13 residues. The CDR3 region has the DNA TGTGCCAGTAGCAGGGACAGGGCAGATACGCAGTATTTT. It specifies CASSRDRADTQYF.

The chain joins TRBV2 to TRBJ1-2; D uncertain. The CDR3 contains 12 residues. The V and J ends lost 6 bases and 13 bases respectively, with 18 bases between them. Germline values: CDR1 SNHLY, CDR2 FYNNEI. The CDR3 nucleotides are TGTGCCAGCAGGTCCCAGCCACTAGATAGCACCTTC. Translated, it gives CASRSQPLDSTF.

The chain couples TRBV6-5 to TRBJ1-4; TRBD1 agrees at 7 bases. J was trimmed by 4 bases and V by 8 bases; bases with no gene match: 7. CDR1 and CDR2 (germline): MNHEY, SVGAGI. The CDR3 covers 14 residues. CDR3 region: CASRQGQFNEKLFF. The CDR3 DNA reads as TGTGCCAGCCGCCAGGGACAGTTTAATGAAAAACTGTTTTTT.

The chain combines TRBV28 with TRBJ1-2, with no clear D. From germline, CDR1 is MDHEN and CDR2 SYDVKM. Trimming cost V 3 bases and J 2 bases, with 7 bases left between them. The CDR3 runs to 13 residues. The CDR3 loop is CASSFSTNYGYTF. CDR3 DNA sequence: TGTGCCAGCAGTTTCTCAACAAACTATGGCTACACCTTC.

V usage is TRBV9 and J usage is TRBJ2-3; 7 bases align to TRBD2. The CDR3 extends over 16 amino acids. CDR1 and CDR2 (germline): SGDLS, YYNGEE. V was clipped by 1 base and J by 3 bases; unmatched bases: 8. CDR3 bases: TGTGCCAGCAGCGTAAACGAGGGAGGGCCAACAGATACGCAGTATTTT. It codes for CASSVNEGGPTDTQYF.

Points on this clone: Since the CDR3 does not end with the conserved phenylalanine or tryptophan, this likely comes from a read error. No DNA is shown, since the ends of the CDR3 on it are uncertain; the CDR3 is the one TCRdb lists. This chain links TRBV27 with TRBJ2-7; TRBD1 reflects the table's D call only, with no check against the DNA. 13 amino acids form the CDR3, both terminal residues included. CDR1 and CDR2 from the germline V gene are MNHEY and SMNVEV (reference sequence). The CDR3 loop is CASSHGQGGTLVY.

The J gene is TRBJ2-2, the V gene TRBV28; 8 nucleotides align to TRBD2. Looked up from germline, CDR1 is MDHEN and CDR2 is SYDVKM. CDR3 length equals 15 residues. With V trimmed by 9 bases and J by 6 bases, 12 bases remained unmatched. The CDR3 loop is CASVTAGGASGELFF. The CDR3 region has the DNA TGTGCCAGTGTAACCGCGGGGGGCGCATCCGGGGAGCTGTTTTTT.

The chain combines TRBV18 with TRBJ2-3, with TRBD2 as a possible D gene (7 bases). The CDR3 runs to 18 residues. Trimming removed 3 bases from V and 0 bases from J, with 19 bases in between. Germline loops: CDR1 KGHSH, CDR2 LQKENI. The DNA of the CDR3 is TGTGCCAGCTCACCCCTCAGGGGTGGGGGGGCGAGCACAGATACGCAGTATTTT. Amino acids: CASSPLRGGGASTDTQYF.

The CDR3: CASTDWSSYNEQFF. CDR3 in DNA: TGTGCCAGCACCGACTGGAGCTCCTACAATGAGCAGTTCTTC. The rearrangement links TRBV6-1 to TRBJ2-1; D unclear. V shed 7 bases and J shed 0 bases, with 10 bases lying between them. The CDR3 sequence is 14 residues long. Germline V gene sequence: CDR1 MNHNS, CDR2 SASEGT.

The chain employs TRBV5-1 and TRBJ2-5; D call uncertain. The CDR3 has 14 amino acids. V lost 0 bases to trimming and J lost 5 bases, with 11 bases between them. The germline gives CDR1 SGHRS, CDR2 YFSETQ. DNA for the CDR3: TGCGCCAGCAGCTTGGCCCAGGTTGGGGAGACCCAGTACTTC. It translates to CASSLAQVGETQYF.

The rearrangement uses TRBV11-2 and TRBJ2-4; 9 nucleotides agree with TRBD2. V lost 5 bases and J lost 6; bases outside the gene matches: 8. The CDR3 is made up of 15 amino acids. Germline V gene sequence: CDR1 SGHAT, CDR2 FQNNGV. The CDR3 protein is CASSIPGLAVNIQYF. The CDR3 DNA is TGTGCCAGCAGCATTCCGGGACTAGCAGTAAACATTCAGTACTTC. Together with reference TRBV11-2 and TRBJ2-4, the CDR3 gives the full variable domain: EAGVAQSPRYKIIEKRQSVAFWCNPISGHATLYWYQQILGQGPKLLIQFQNNGVVDDSQLPKDRFSAERLKGVDSTLKIQPAKLEDSAVYLCASSIPGLAVNIQYFGAGTRLSVL.

The chain employs TRBV7-9 and TRBJ2-7, with 7 bases that match TRBD2. Losses at the gene ends were 2 bases for V and 2 bases for J; bases not matched to a gene: 12. The CDR3 loop spans 17 amino acids. CDR1 and CDR2 from the germline V gene are SEHNR and FQNEAQ (reference sequence). CDR3 loop: CASSLLGGTGGPYEQYF. The CDR3, as DNA: TGTGCCAGCAGCTTATTAGGCGGGACGGGAGGTCCCTACGAGCAGTACTTC.

This chain links TRBV28 with TRBJ2-1; D may be TRBD1 (5 bases). The CDR3 contains 13 residues. Trimming stripped 6 bases from V and 1 base from J, with 7 bases between. Per germline, CDR1 MDHEN and CDR2 SYDVKM. Written as DNA, the CDR3 is TGTGCCAGCAGACCAGGGTCCTACAATGAGCAGTTCTTC. Protein: CASRPGSYNEQFF.

The rearrangement uses TRBV28 and TRBJ1-1; 7 bases agree with TRBD1. Germline V CDR1 and CDR2: MDHEN, SYDVKM. The CDR3 sequence is 13 residues long. Trimming took 6 bases from V and 1 from J; bases not matched to a gene: 2. This chain's CDR3 is CASRDRTNTEAFF. For the CDR3, the DNA is TGTGCCAGCAGGGACAGGACGAACACTGAAGCTTTCTTT.

A note on this clone: A read error may produce the germline difference seen at one junction end. The chain is built from TRBV7-9 and TRBJ2-2; D is possibly TRBD2 (6 bases). Looked up from germline, CDR1 is SEHNR and CDR2 is FQNEAQ (reference sequence). There are 15 residues in the CDR3. CDR3 coding DNA: TGTTCCAGCAGCTTAGCGGCAGCGAACACCGGGGAGCTGTTTTTT. Protein: CSSSLAAANTGELFF.

This clone occurred a few times. The CDR3 spells CSVGQGTGSNQPQHF. The CDR3 nucleotides are TGCAGCGTTGGACAGGGTACGGGGAGCAATCAGCCCCAGCATTTT. This sequence joins TRBV29-1 and TRBJ1-5, with 7 bases lining up with TRBD1. In germline, CDR1 is SQVTM, CDR2 ANQGSEA. V gave up 4 bases and J gave up 1 base; unmatched junction bases: 7. This CDR3 has 15 residues.

The rearrangement links TRBV27 to TRBJ2-1; no firm D call. The CDR3 runs 14 residues. V was pared by 5 bases and J by 9 bases, with 17 bases between. Germline CDR1 and CDR2: MNHEY and SMNVEV (reference sequence). The CDR3 spells CASSPSRSGSEQFF. Here the CDR3 DNA reads TGTGCCAGCAGTCCATCCCGATCGGGTAGTGAGCAGTTCTTC.

The genes are TRBV29-1 and TRBJ1-3, with D unclear. The germline V gene has CDR1 SQVTM and CDR2 ANQGSEA. V was pared by 6 bases and J by 0 bases, with 3 bases between. This CDR3 has 11 residues. CDR3 sequence reads: CSVYSGNTIYF. Here the CDR3 DNA reads TGCAGCGTCTACTCTGGAAACACCATATATTTT.

The V gene is TRBV12-5, the J gene TRBJ2-3, with 11 bases lining up with TRBD2. With V trimmed by 2 bases and J by 3 bases, 7 bases remained unmatched. The germline V gene has CDR1 LGHNT and CDR2 FRNRAP. The CDR3 runs 17 residues. As DNA, the CDR3 is TGTGCTAGTGGTTTGTCCCGGACTAGCGGGTTGACAGATACGCAGTATTTT. Translation: CASGLSRTSGLTDTQYF.